Included here is one T cell receptor beta chain sequence, with context. The antigen remains unidentified. The source of the sample is a study of shared clonotypes between healthy human individuals. Study-wide points: Non-shared clonotypes were found to have lower generation probabilities than the clonotypes that were shared by all four of the sorted-subset donors. Clonotype sharing across a few donors was observed for roughly 5% of naive CD4 clonotypes. Blood was the sole source, and tissue repertoires probably differ.

Looked up from germline, CDR1 is MDHEN and CDR2 is SYDVKM. Unmatched junction bases numbered 16, after V lost 4 bases and J lost 0 bases. The CDR3 extends over 19 amino acids. Here immunoSEQ multiplex PCR was the method, and the copy in TCRdb shows in-frame clones only, minus some. The sample carries about 530,000 clones, around 96% recorded once. This TCR was recovered from a woman aged 25 to 39 in good health. The genes are TRBV28 and TRBJ2-3; TRBD2 matches at 7 bases. Sequenced input: naive CD4+ T cells sorted from blood. The subset denotes: CD45RA+ positively selected. CDR3 region: CASSSTTPLAGESTDTQYF. CDR3 bases: TGTGCCAGCAGTTCCACGACCCCTTTGGCGGGAGAGAGCACAGATACGCAGTATTTT.